What follows describes a single T cell receptor beta chain. Its antigen remains unknown. The data stem from a study of cytomegalovirus exposure and HLA in healthy donors. Study as a whole: A later analysis reported the 120 validation repertoires used the same platform as the 666 first-cohort repertoires. Findings and limits, study-wide: Rarity marked most TCR sequences, yet some public TCRs occurred in many donors. It was found in a later analysis that first-cohort TCR clusters tended to co-occur in the approximately 120 validation repertoires.

Assay used: immunoSEQ multiplex PCR; TCRdb lists only in-frame clones, some missing. The sample holds about 200,000 clones, 70% to 90% seen once. This CDR3 comprises 14 residues. The V and J ends lost 3 bases and 0 bases respectively, with 9 bases between them. The V gene's germline CDR1 is SGHRS and CDR2 YFSETQ. The receptor comes from a woman younger than 35 in good health and CMV-seronegative. The chain joins TRBV5-1 to TRBJ1-1, with D possibly being TRBD1 (5 bases). Source material: PBMCs. The CDR3 sequence is CASSWGSMNTEAFF. CDR3 coding DNA: TGCGCCAGCAGCTGGGGGTCCATGAACACTGAAGCTTTCTTT.